This TCR beta chain emerged from a study of CD8 T cells in Susac syndrome. CDR1 SGHAT and CDR2 FQNNGV come from the germline V gene. V shed 4 bases and J shed 0 bases, with 19 bases lying between them. The CDR3 is 18 amino acids. This clonotype showed up just once. A quantity of roughly 0.5 to 1 ug RNA underwent reverse transcription using random hexamers. TCRdb itself ran the immunoSEQ multiplex PCR reads through MiXCR, one entry per CDR3 protein. Among around 230,000 distinct CDR3 sequences listed, 95% were seen once. The source material was CD4+ T cells from PBMCs. The sequence was obtained from a human donor with multiple sclerosis. The chain has TRBV11-2 and TRBJ2-4, with a weak D call TRBD2 (5 bases). CDR3 protein: CASSSLETGIIAKNIQYF. The CDR3 bases are TGTGCCAGCAGCTCCCTTGAGACGGGGATAATAGCCAAAAACATTCAGTACTTC.